These 10 T cell receptor beta chains were all obtained from the same sample, sequenced in a study of metastatic and nonmetastatic thyroid tumors. Using MiXCR, TCRdb reanalyzed the PCR reads. The sample yields tens of thousands of clones, approximately 18% seen once. There were no patients who had received any treatment before thyroid surgery. Sequenced material: blood. The receptors derive from a male donor with papillary thyroid cancer or a benign thyroid nodule (not recorded which). Some clones in this sample may be carry-over from other donors' samples.

This clone appeared many times. The chain combines TRBV20-1 with TRBJ2-1; tentative D call: TRBD2 (6 bases). Looked up from germline, CDR1 is DFQATT and CDR2 is SNEGSKA (reference sequence). CDR3 length equals 12 residues. V shed 4 bases and J shed 9 bases, with 13 bases lying between them. The CDR3 spells CSATRLGGEQFF. DNA for the CDR3: TGCAGTGCTACCCGACTAGGCGGTGAGCAGTTCTTC.

The rearrangement uses TRBV30 and TRBJ1-6; possibly TRBD1 for D (6 bases). Deletions cut 3 bases from V and 14 bases from J, with 11 bases between. Germline assignment: CDR1 GTSNPN and CDR2 SVGIG (reference sequence). The length of the CDR3 is 11 residues. The CDR3 DNA sequence: TGTGCCTGGAGCGTGGAGGGGGCCCTCCACTTT. Translating it yields CAWSVEGALHF.

This clone was picked up a small number of times. V is TRBV4-1 and J is TRBJ1-1; D uncertain. Germline-derived CDR1 and CDR2 are MGHRA and YSYEKL. V lost 0 bases and J lost 8, with 16 bases in between. This CDR3 is 15 amino acids long. The DNA of the CDR3 is TGCGCCAGCAGCCAAGACCCCACGAGCCCATGGGAAGCTTTCTTT. Protein: CASSQDPTSPWEAFF.

Notes on this clone: Compared with germline, one end of the junction differs, possibly owing to a read error. The rearrangement links TRBV20-1 to TRBJ2-3, with D possibly being TRBD2 (6 bases). The CDR3 has 14 residues. Germline CDR1 and CDR2: DFQATT and SNEGSKA (reference sequence). The CDR3 sequence is CSDRVGTSIDTQYF. In nucleotides, the CDR3 is TGCAGTGATAGAGTGGGTACTAGCATAGATACGCAGTATTTT.

This clone appeared many times. J is TRBJ2-2 and V is TRBV12-3 or TRBV12-4, with unresolved D. The CDR3 sequence is 15 residues long. Deletions cut 5 bases from V and 5 bases from J, with 15 bases between. The CDR3 is CASSPPVGGTGELFF. CDR3 DNA sequence: TGTGCCAGCAGTCCACCGGTTGGTGGTACCGGGGAGCTGTTTTTT.

This clone was picked up a small number of times. This could be a read error, since a much larger clone is one nucleotide away. Different DNA sequences within this sample yield the same CDR3. V and J are TRBV29-1 and TRBJ2-5; D not certain. The germline CDR1 and CDR2 sequences are SQVTM and ANQGSEA. The CDR3 has 11 amino acids. The V end lost 4 bases, the J end lost 5 bases, and 8 bases lay between the germline ends. The CDR3 loop reads CSVGDRETQYF. The DNA of the CDR3 is TGCAGCGTTGGTGACCGTGAGACCCAGTACTTC.

This clone was counted many times. V is TRBV3-1 and J is TRBJ2-1; 9 nucleotides line up with TRBD1. This CDR3 spans 13 amino acids. J gave up 10 bases and V 3 bases, and 4 bases lay outside the gene matches. In germline, CDR1 is LGHDT, CDR2 YNNKEL (reference sequence). CDR3 sequence (DNA): TGTGCCAGCAGCCAGGGACAGGGAGGGGAGCAGTTCTTC. It translates to CASSQGQGGEQFF.

The rearrangement joins TRBV6-2 or TRBV6-3 to TRBJ2-2, with 7 bases lining up with TRBD1. Trimming at V came to 2 bases and at J to 0 bases, leaving 12 bases not matched to a gene. CDR1 and CDR2 (germline): MNHEY, SVGEGT. The CDR3 covers 19 residues. CDR3 coding DNA: TGTGCCAGCAGTTACGAGGTTTTTGGGACAGTCACGAACACCGGGGAGCTGTTTTTT. Its protein product is CASSYEVFGTVTNTGELFF.

This chain uses TRBV6-1 with TRBJ1-3, with unresolved D. V dropped 7 bases and J dropped 0 bases, with 10 bases sitting between them. This CDR3 is built from 14 residues. Germline V gives CDR1 MNHNS, CDR2 SASEGT. The CDR3 sequence is CASTIPNSGNTIYF. DNA of the CDR3: TGTGCCAGCACCATACCGAACTCTGGAAACACCATATATTTT.

This clone was observed many times. The chain employs TRBV24-1 and TRBJ2-1; 7 bases align to TRBD1. The CDR3 contains 13 residues. V lost 5 bases to trimming and J lost 5 bases; unmatched junction nucleotides: 2. From germline, CDR1 is KGHDR and CDR2 SFDVKD. The CDR3 DNA sequence: TGTGCCACCAGTGGGGACAGAGACAATGAGCAGTTCTTC. Translating it yields CATSGDRDNEQFF.